Sequencing of this T cell receptor beta chain was carried out in a study of T cells in localized non-small cell lung cancer (dated by TCRdb to the early 2020s). Concerning the study at large: Comparing tumors with uninvolved tumor-adjacent lungs, the study looked at the T cell repertoires of 220 or so patients with early-stage NSCLC. All 240 or so NSCLC patients in the cohort were treatment-naive and had localized lung tumors that were resected. A mean age of around 66 years was recorded for the NSCLC patients, of whom 120 to 150 were male and 95 to 110 were female. What the authors observed across the whole study: Higher T cell density in blood was associated with longer overall survival, whereas higher clonality in adjacent lung was associated with shorter survival. The highest T cell clonality was observed in uninvolved tumor-adjacent lung, where clonality exceeded that of tumor, suggesting that antigenic responses were more focused in uninvolved tumor-adjacent lung. Because the study design was exploratory, TCR variables were selected using unadjusted p-values without false-discovery rate correction. Of the top 100 tumor clones, a median of roughly 53 were detected in paired uninvolved adjacent lung; some 28 were also among that lung's top 100. Because multi-region sequencing of the tumors was not done, intratumor heterogeneity could not be ruled out.

At diagnosis, tumor, uninvolved tumor-adjacent lung and peripheral blood were collected and then preserved as a mix of FFPE and fresh-frozen material. For TCR repertoire profiling, the blood samples were analyzed as peripheral blood mononuclear cells. For CDR1 and CDR2, the germline V gene lists SGHRS and YFSETQ. V is cut back by 4 bases and J by 7 bases, with 5 bases in the junction unmatched. CDR3 length: 15 amino acids, cysteine to phenylalanine. Only the CDR3 portion is preserved as DNA: 45 bases, with reading frame beginning at the first base. TCR beta CDR3 regions were sequenced from DNA using the immunoSEQ Assay. In the paper's pipeline: To compute T cell density, TCR beta template counts were normalized to usable DNA, which was estimated by amplifying housekeeping genes. Using the preseqR package, richness was estimated by extrapolating to 120,000 templates for tissue samples and 400,000 templates for PBMC samples. Clonality was taken to be one minus Pielou's evenness. Tissue-enriched TCRs were identified by differential abundance testing using productive amino-acid clonotypes, minimum total count 5 and alpha 0.1. The Jaccard Index and the Morisita Overlap Index were used to quantify repertoire overlap between compartments. TCR beta CDR3s were clustered by GLIPH together with public tetramer-defined viral CDR3s, and at least three viral sequences plus V-gene enrichment were required for viral motifs. The source is immuneACCESS, and TCRdb retained only in-frame sequences with V and J called. Part of the clones is not carried over; for the studies checked, unresolved V genes explain less than half of this, and the remainder is unexplained. From that table come the V and J calls and clone size; the DNA was used to work out D and trimming. In all, the sample holds approximately 41,000 clones, and 88% of those were seen once. About 2.5% of the sample is taken by the ten largest.

Of note for this clone: Its antigen is currently not known. Per-nucleotide qualities are absent, and no much larger clonotype sits a single base away.

The chain joins TRBV5-1 to TRBJ2-3; 14 central nucleotides agree with TRBD2. This specimen consisted of peripheral blood, obtained before any cancer treatment. This TCR derives from a female donor at least 60 years old with stage I squamous cell lung carcinoma. The nucleotides are TGCGCCAGCAGCCCGGGACTAGCGGGAGTAAATACGCAGTATTTT. Its amino acids are CASSPGLAGVNTQYF.